These T cell receptor beta chains were read from a single sample in a study of T cell responses to AZD1222 COVID-19 vaccine. Clones were read by immunoSEQ multiplex PCR, and TCRdb kept only the in-frame ones, dropping some. The sample comprises 150,000 to 200,000 clones, around 92% of which are singletons, and 0.7% to 0.9% rests with the top ten. Sequencing used peripheral blood, obtained on day 0 of AZD1222 vaccination. The source is an adult in good health. Each CDR3 is given with its conserved first and last residue.

j_gene: TRBJ1-3; v_gene: TRBV9; CDR3aa: CASSVWTPGRTDSGNTIYF
j_gene: TRBJ1-6; v_gene: TRBV7-9; CDR3aa: CASSHRGPESLNSPLHF
j_gene: TRBJ1-6; v_gene: TRBV3-1/TRBV3-2; CDR3aa: CASSQANRAPLHF
j_gene: TRBJ2-1; v_gene: TRBV5-1; CDR3aa: CASSEQSNNEQFF
j_gene: TRBJ2-7; v_gene: TRBV27; CDR3aa: CASSFGRSYEQYF
j_gene: TRBJ2-7; v_gene: TRBV18; CDR3aa: CASSPPSLYEQYF
j_gene: TRBJ2-5; v_gene: TRBV7-2; CDR3aa: CASSSSLAGGRETQYF
j_gene: TRBJ2-3; v_gene: TRBV6-5; CDR3aa: CAGGATDTQYF
j_gene: TRBJ1-2; v_gene: TRBV3-1/TRBV3-2; CDR3aa: CASGTGGWGGYTF
j_gene: TRBJ1-2; v_gene: TRBV19; CDR3aa: CASSPSDRVHYGYTF
j_gene: TRBJ1-5; v_gene: TRBV2; CDR3aa: CASSGSRINPQHF
j_gene: TRBJ1-1; v_gene: TRBV6-1; CDR3aa: CASSEARPGEHVEAFF
j_gene: TRBJ2-7; v_gene: TRBV7-3; CDR3aa: CASSLTGGGSYEQYF
j_gene: TRBJ1-4; v_gene: TRBV7-9; CDR3aa: CASSSPRGQNEKLFF